This T cell receptor beta chain was retrieved from a study of tumour-infiltrating T cells in Burkitt lymphoma. CDR3 length: 13 residues. Germline V CDR1 and CDR2: MNHEY, SVGAGI. The V end lost 4 bases, the J end lost 7 bases, and 11 bases lay between the germline ends. Worth noting for this clone: Its cognate antigen is unknown.

Broader study findings: Public clonotypes, several, appeared across numerous Burkitt lymphoma patients.

The repertoire was sequenced with immunoSEQ multiplex PCR; TCRdb's copy has only in-frame clones and lacks some. This table holds some 860 clones, roughly a fifth found once. The chain is built from TRBV6-5 and TRBJ1-5; possibly TRBD1 for D (5 bases). Sequences were obtained from tumor tissue. The TCR comes from a human donor with Burkitt lymphoma. The CDR3 region is CASSSGQEQPQHF. The CDR3 DNA is TGTGCCAGCAGTTCGGGGCAGGAGCAGCCCCAGCATTTT.